This T cell receptor beta chain was recorded in a study of cytomegalovirus exposure and HLA in healthy donors. Study as a whole: The Caucasian-associated ancestry cluster held over 65% of under 450 genotyped donors.

This CDR3 region has 14 residues. Per the germline V gene, CDR1 is ENHRY and CDR2 is SYGVKD. V was clipped by 10 bases and J by 3 bases, with 18 bases between them. Overall study findings and caveats: When the data were analyzed later, several of the most significant clusters appeared to be linked to common viral pathogens. In a later analysis, a missense DCLRE1C variant was linked to TCR beta V- and J-gene trimming.

Regarding this clone: What it recognizes is unknown.

Researchers ran the PCR with 60 Vbeta and 13 Jbeta primers. Libraries were prepared by immunoSEQ multiplex PCR; TCRdb keeps only in-frame clonotypes and omits some of them. The top ten clones hold over 2.5% of a sample with 100,000 to 120,000 clones, about three quarters of them seen once. The clonotype comes from an older woman in good health and CMV-seropositive. The rearrangement uses TRBV10-3 and TRBJ1-2, with unresolved D. Input material: PBMCs. CDR3 loop: CATLPGGVYYGYTF. The DNA of the CDR3 is TGTGCCACACTCCCCGGCGGGGTATACTATGGCTACACCTTC.